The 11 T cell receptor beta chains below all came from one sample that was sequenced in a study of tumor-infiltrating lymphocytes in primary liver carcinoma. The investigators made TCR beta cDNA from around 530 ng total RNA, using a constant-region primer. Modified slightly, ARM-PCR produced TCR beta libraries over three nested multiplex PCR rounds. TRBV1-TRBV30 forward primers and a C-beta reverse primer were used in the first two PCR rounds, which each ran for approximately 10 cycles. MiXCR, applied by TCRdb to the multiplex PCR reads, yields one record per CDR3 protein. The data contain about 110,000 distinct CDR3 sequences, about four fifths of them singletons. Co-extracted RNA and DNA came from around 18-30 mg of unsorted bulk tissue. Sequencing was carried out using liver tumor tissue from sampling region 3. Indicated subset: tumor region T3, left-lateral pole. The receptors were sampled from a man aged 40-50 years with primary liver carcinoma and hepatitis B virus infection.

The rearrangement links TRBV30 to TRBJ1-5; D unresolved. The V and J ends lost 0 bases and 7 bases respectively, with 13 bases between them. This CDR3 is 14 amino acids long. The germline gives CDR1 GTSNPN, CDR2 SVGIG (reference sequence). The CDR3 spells CAWSVSGSEQPQHF. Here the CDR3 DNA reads TGTGCCTGGAGTGTGTCCGGGAGCGAACAGCCCCAGCATTTT.

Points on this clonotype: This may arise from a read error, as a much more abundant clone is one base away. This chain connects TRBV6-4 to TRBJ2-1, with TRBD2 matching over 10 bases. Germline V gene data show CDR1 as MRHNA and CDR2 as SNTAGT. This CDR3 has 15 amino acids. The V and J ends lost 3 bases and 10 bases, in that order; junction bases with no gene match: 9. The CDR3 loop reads CASSEALAGVEEQFF. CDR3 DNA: TGTGCCAGCAGTGAAGCCCTAGCGGGAGTGGAAGAGCAGTTCTTC.

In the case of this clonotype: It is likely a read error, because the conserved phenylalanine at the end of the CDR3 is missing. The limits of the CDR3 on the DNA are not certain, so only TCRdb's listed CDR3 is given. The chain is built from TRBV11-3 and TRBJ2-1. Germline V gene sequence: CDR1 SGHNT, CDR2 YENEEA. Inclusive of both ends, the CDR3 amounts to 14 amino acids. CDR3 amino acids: CTSSLGVSNNEQSL.

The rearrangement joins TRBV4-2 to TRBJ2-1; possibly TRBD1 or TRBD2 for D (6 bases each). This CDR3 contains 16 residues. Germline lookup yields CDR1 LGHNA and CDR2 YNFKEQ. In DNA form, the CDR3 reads TGTACTAGCAGCCACGCCGGGGGACATGGGAACAATGAGCAGTTCTTC. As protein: CTSSHAGGHGNNEQFF.

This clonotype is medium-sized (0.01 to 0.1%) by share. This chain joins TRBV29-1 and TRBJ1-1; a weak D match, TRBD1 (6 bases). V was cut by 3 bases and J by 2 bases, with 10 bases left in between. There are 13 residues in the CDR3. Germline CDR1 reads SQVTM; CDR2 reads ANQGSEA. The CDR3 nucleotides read TGCAGCGTTGAGGACAGCAGCAACACTGAAGCTTTCTTT. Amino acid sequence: CSVEDSSNTEAFF.

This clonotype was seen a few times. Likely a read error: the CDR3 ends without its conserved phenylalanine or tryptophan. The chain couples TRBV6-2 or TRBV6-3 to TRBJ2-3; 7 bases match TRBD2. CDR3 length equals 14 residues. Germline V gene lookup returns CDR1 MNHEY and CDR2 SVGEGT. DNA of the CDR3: TGTGCCAGCAGTTACGCGGGGGAATCAGATAGGCAGTATTTA. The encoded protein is CASSYAGESDRQYL.

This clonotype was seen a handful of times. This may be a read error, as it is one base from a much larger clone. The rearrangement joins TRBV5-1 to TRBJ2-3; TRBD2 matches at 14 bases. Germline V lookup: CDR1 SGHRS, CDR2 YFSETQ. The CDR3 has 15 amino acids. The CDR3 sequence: CASRTSGRAADMQYF. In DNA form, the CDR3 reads TGCGCCAGCAGGACTAGCGGGAGGGCTGCAGATATGCAGTATTTT.

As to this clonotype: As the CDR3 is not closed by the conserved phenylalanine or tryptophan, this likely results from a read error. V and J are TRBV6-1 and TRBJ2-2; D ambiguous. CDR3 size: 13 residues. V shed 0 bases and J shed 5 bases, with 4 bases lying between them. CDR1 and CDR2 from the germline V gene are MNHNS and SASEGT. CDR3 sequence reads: CASSEADTGELFL. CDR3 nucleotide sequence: TGTGCCAGCAGTGAAGCTGATACCGGGGAGCTGTTTTTA.

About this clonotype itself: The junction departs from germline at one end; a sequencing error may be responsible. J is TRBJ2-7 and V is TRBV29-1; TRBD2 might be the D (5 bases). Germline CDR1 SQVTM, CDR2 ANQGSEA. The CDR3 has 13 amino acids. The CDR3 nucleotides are TGCAACGTTGTTAGCGCCCCCACCTACGAGCAGTATTTC. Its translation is CNVVSAPTYEQYF.

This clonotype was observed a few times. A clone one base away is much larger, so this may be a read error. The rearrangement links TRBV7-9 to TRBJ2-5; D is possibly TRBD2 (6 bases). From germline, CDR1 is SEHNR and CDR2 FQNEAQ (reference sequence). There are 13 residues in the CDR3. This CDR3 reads CASSLEVAGTQHF. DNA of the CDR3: TGTGCCAGCAGCTTAGAAGTGGCGGGGACCCAGCACTTC.

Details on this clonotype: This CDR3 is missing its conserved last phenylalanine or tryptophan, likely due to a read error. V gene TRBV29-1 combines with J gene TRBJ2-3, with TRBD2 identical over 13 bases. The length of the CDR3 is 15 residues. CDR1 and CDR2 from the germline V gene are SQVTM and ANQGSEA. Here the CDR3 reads CSVRTSGSWKDTQYI. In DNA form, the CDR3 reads TGCAGCGTAAGGACTAGCGGGAGTTGGAAAGATACACAGTATATT.